This T cell receptor (beta chain) was captured in a study of radiation and T cells in renal cell carcinoma. Study-wide background: Nephrectomy followed 15 Gy stereotactic body radiation by 4 weeks. Findings and limits, study-wide: Top tumor clonotypes rose in blood 2 weeks post-radiation, then contracted.

Of note for this clone: The antigen remains undetermined.

Time point defined: baseline pretreatment blood. Treatment noted: 15 Gy SBRT to primary tumor, nephrectomy 4 weeks later. The method was immunoSEQ multiplex PCR; TCRdb's version includes in-frame clones alone and lacks a portion of them. This repertoire shows approximately 100,000 clones, 75% to 90% found once; its top ten account for 6.5% to 8.5%. Trimming pared 2 bases from V and 2 bases from J, leaving 12 bases between. The CDR3 is 16 residues long. In germline, CDR1 is SGHTA, CDR2 FQGTGA. The TCR sequence derives from a man aged 50 to 59 with renal cell carcinoma. The sample here was blood, taken from a patient whose treatment included radiotherapy and nephrectomy. This rearrangement joins TRBV7-3 to TRBJ2-2; D possibly corresponds to TRBD2 (6 bases). CDR3: CASSLLGRGNTGELFF. The CDR3 bases are TGTGCCAGCAGCTTACTCGGGCGGGGCAACACCGGGGAGCTGTTTTTT.